A selection of T cell receptor beta chains follows, all from one sample in a study of blood T cell repertoires in COVID-19. Only in-frame clones appear in the TCRdb table, and some are missing; sequencing was by immunoSEQ multiplex PCR. The top ten hold roughly 1.4% of the sample, which has about 410,000 clones, 89% seen once. The specimen sequenced was peripheral blood. Every receptor here comes from a woman between 40 and 50 years old with COVID-19, enrolled during active disease. The conserved cysteine and the conserved F or W are not part of the CDR3 here. Rows may omit the clone size; those that give it use once, few, many or a size class.

TRBJ2-7 | TRBV27 | NA | ASSGGQEQY
TRBJ1-4 | TRBV28 | NA | ASSFLPSRGIEKLF
TRBJ1-4 | TRBV19 | NA | ASSIQTRANEKLF
TRBJ2-2 | TRBV4-1 | NA | ASSQDGQGKTGELF
TRBJ2-1 | TRBV27 | NA | ASSPRIAGDAEQF
TRBJ2-7 | TRBV27 | NA | ASSLSTGGGYEQY
TRBJ1-1 | TRBV6-2/TRBV6-3 | NA | ASSTRDRALATEAF
TRBJ2-1 | TRBV7-9 | NA | ASSWGLGDRTLYNEQF
TRBJ2-2 | TRBV7-3 | once | ASRSDGVWGGELF
TRBJ1-5 | TRBV7-2 | NA | ASSWRRGEPQH
TRBJ1-1 | TRBV12-3/TRBV12-4 | NA | ASSSEGEAF
TRBJ2-1 | TRBV20-1 | NA | SASGLNEQF
TRBJ2-7 | TRBV6-2/TRBV6-3 | NA | ASSYHRRTGTYEQY
TRBJ1-1 | TRBV7-2 | NA | ASSLITTGFGTAF
TRBJ2-1 | TRBV5-5 | NA | ASSPRDRASYNEQF
TRBJ2-1 | TRBV7-9 | NA | ASSFPRVAHNEQF
TRBJ1-2 | TRBV20-1 | NA | SASSDRANGYT
TRBJ1-3 | TRBV27 | NA | ASSLYGGDRATPEFSGNTIY
TRBJ2-7 | TRBV4-3 | NA | ASSPRRAGGIPLEQY
TRBJ2-1 | TRBV5-4 | NA | ASSSARPSNEQF
TRBJ2-3 | TRBV18 | NA | ASSSLHQNTDTQY
TRBJ1-4 | TRBV28 | NA | ASNTHRREKLF
TRBJ2-2 | TRBV7-6 | once | ASSLRGKGTGELF
TRBJ1-5 | TRBV19 | once | ASRGEGKGNQPQH
TRBJ2-7 | TRBV3-1/TRBV3-2 | once | ASSHGGKIYEQY
TRBJ1-4 | TRBV19 | NA | ASSGTAPNEKLF
TRBJ1-6 | TRBV9 | NA | ASSAGQAYNSPLH
TRBJ1-2 | TRBV3-1/TRBV3-2 | NA | ASSQDLGGYGYT
TRBJ1-2 | TRBV6-2/TRBV6-3 | NA | ASSLRQGAYGYT
TRBJ2-7 | TRBV6-5 | NA | ASSYGSGIRQY
TRBJ2-3 | TRBV7-2 | NA | ASSLKGFGGQARYTQY
TRBJ1-5 | TRBV9 | NA | ASSYRGDGNQPQH
TRBJ1-2 | TRBV24-1 | NA | ATSDLFVAQYGYT
TRBJ1-2 | TRBV28 | NA | ASTQIRGYT
TRBJ1-1 | TRBV18 | NA | ASSPQGVVGTEAF